The clone carrying this T cell receptor (beta chain) was seen only a few times. What it binds is not known. The TCRbeta library incorporated unique molecular identifiers. MiXCR, run by TCRdb on the PCR reads, gives a single entry per CDR3 protein. The sample includes a few hundred thousand distinct CDR3 sequences, approximately 30% seen only once; the top ten take around a third. The CDR3 is 15 residues long. Losses at the gene ends were 2 bases for V and 7 bases for J; bases not matched to a gene: 11. Germline V gene lookup returns CDR1 SGHRS and CDR2 YFSETQ. The data derive from a study of T-cell reconstitution after alpha-beta-depleted transplantation in children. Overall study results and limits: The origin of alpha-beta T cells about two months after transplant was reportedly several hundred expanded graft clones. Some patients' high day-60 TCRbeta diversity was attributed to recipient cells surviving conditioning.

The receptor's source is a boy in the first two years of life with Wiskott-Aldrich syndrome, due to receive a stem cell transplant. The rearrangement links TRBV5-1 to TRBJ1-1; 7 bases match TRBD1. The sample here was PBMCs, taken before TCRalphabeta/CD19-depleted stem cell transplant. The CDR3 loop is CASSFLLQGEGEAFF. The CDR3 nucleotides read TGCGCCAGCAGCTTTCTTCTTCAGGGGGAAGGTGAAGCTTTCTTT.